The 5 T cell receptor beta chains presented below share a single source sample, sequenced in a study of cytomegalovirus exposure and HLA in healthy donors (dated by TCRdb to about 2017). Receptor libraries were prepared by the immunoSEQ multiplex PCR assay. For the multiplex PCR, a mixture combining 60 forward primers for TCR Vbeta segments and 13 reverse primers for TCR Jbeta segments was used. Entries here come from immuneACCESS through TCRdb and include only in-frame sequences with V and J called. Some clones fail to appear in such tables; in the studies checked, an unresolved V gene covers under half of the shortfall, and the cause of the remainder is unknown. For this sample there are around 150,000 clones; around 10% appear just once. In total, the top ten clones hold 1.8% of the sample. Sequencing was performed on PBMCs. These receptor sequences come from a male donor in good health and CMV-seronegative.

In its sample, this clone was seen a few times. The chain links TRBV5-1 to TRBJ2-2, with 7 bases that match TRBD1. CDR3 size: 15 residues. V was clipped by 6 bases and J by 3 bases; unmatched bases: 8. Germline V CDR1 and CDR2: SGHRS, YFSETQ. The CDR3 coding sequence is TGCGCCAGCAACGTACAGGGGTTGGACACCGGGGAGCTGTTTTTT. Protein product: CASNVQGLDTGELFF.

This clone was picked up a small number of times. The V gene is TRBV29-1, the J gene TRBJ1-4, with 7 bases lining up with TRBD1. Germline V gives CDR1 SQVTM, CDR2 ANQGSEA. V lost 6 bases and J lost 8; bases outside the gene matches: 18. The CDR3 covers 16 residues. The CDR3 nucleotides read TGCAGCGTGGGACGGAGTACAGAAGGGGGCCACGAAAAACTGTTTTTT. It is translated as CSVGRSTEGGHEKLFF.

This clone has only a few counts. The chain combines TRBV7-3 with TRBJ2-3, with a tentative D call TRBD2 (6 bases). The CDR3 has 16 residues. Germline CDR1 reads SGHTA; CDR2 reads FQGTGA. Trimming left V 4 bases short and J 5 bases short, with 19 bases between. The CDR3 region has the DNA TGTGCCAGCAGCTCAGGGCGGGATAGGATAGTAGATACGCAGTATTTT. Its translation: CASSSGRDRIVDTQYF.

The V and J genes are TRBV9 and TRBJ2-1, with 9 bases that match TRBD1. CDR1 and CDR2 (germline): SGDLS, YYNGEE. The CDR3 is 16 residues long. V shed 0 bases, J shed 4 bases, and the junction held 5 bases outside the gene matches. The CDR3 spells CASSVAPGQGYNEQFF. DNA of the CDR3: TGTGCCAGCAGCGTAGCTCCGGGACAGGGATACAATGAGCAGTTCTTC. Full variable domain (rest looked up from reference TRBV9 and TRBJ2-1): DSGVTQTPKHLITATGQRVTLRCSPRSGDLSVYWYQQSLDQGLQFLIQYYNGEERAKGNILERFSAQQFPDLHSELNLSSLELGDSALYFCASSVAPGQGYNEQFFGPGTRLTVL.

This clone appeared once. This CDR3 is missing its conserved last phenylalanine or tryptophan, likely due to a read error. The V call is TRBV6-6, the J call TRBJ1-1; D not certain. Germline V lookup: CDR1 MNHNY, CDR2 SVGAGI (reference sequence). The CDR3 has 13 amino acids. CDR3 in amino acids: CATSYLVWAEAFV. The CDR3 bases are TGTGCCACCAGTTACTTGGTATGGGCTGAAGCTTTCGTT.